This TCR beta chain was sequenced in a study of response to subunit inactivated influenza vaccine. TCRdb redid the calling of the RT-PCR reads with MiXCR, one entry per CDR3 protein. The data show about 500,000 distinct CDR3 sequences, approximately 15% seen once. This TCR was recovered from a man between 50 and 69 years old who received an inactivated influenza vaccine. The source was CD4+ T cells sorted from PBMCs, collected about 23 months after vaccination.

This CDR3 reads CSVVLAGGQPQHF. CDR3 nucleotide sequence: TGCAGCGTTGTTCTTGCAGGAGGACAGCCCCAGCATTTT. The rearrangement joins TRBV29-1 to TRBJ1-5; D not resolved. The CDR3 totals 13 residues. The germline CDR1 and CDR2 sequences are SQVTM and ANQGSEA. Trimming left V 4 bases short and J 7 bases short, with 14 bases between. The full variable domain, with the rest looked up from reference TRBV29-1 and TRBJ1-5, is SAVISQKPSRDICQRGTSLTIQCQVDSQVTMMFWYRQQPGQSLTLIATANQGSEATYESGFVIDKFPISRPNLTFSTLTVSNMSPEDSSIYLCSVVLAGGQPQHFGDGTRLSIL.